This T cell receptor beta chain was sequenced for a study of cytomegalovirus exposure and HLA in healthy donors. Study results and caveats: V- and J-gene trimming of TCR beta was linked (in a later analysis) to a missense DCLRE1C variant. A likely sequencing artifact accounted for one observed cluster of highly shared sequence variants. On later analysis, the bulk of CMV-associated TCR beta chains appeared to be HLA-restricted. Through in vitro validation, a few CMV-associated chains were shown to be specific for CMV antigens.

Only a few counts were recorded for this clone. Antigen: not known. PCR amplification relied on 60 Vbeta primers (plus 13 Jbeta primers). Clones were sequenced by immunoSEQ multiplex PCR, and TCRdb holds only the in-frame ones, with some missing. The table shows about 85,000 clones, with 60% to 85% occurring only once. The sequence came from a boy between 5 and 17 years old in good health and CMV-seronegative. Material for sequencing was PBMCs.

The CDR3 is CASSPGMNTEAFF. The CDR3 nucleotides are TGTGCCAGCTCACCGGGCATGAACACTGAAGCTTTCTTT. The J gene is TRBJ1-1, the V gene TRBV18; D unclear. CDR3 length equals 13 residues. Trimming cost V 3 bases and J 0 bases, with 5 bases left between them. CDR1 is KGHSH, CDR2 LQKENI, per germline.